This T cell receptor beta chain originates from a study of cytotoxic CD8 clonotypes in ibrutinib-treated CLL. Study at large: By median roughly 74 months, around twelve had progressed and approximately 15 stayed remitted; responses had been 2 complete and about 25 partial. The response samples were taken once patients had been treated for a median of approximately twelve months, range 6 to 36. Study observations and caveats: Sustained-remission patients were sampled at one set of times and progressing patients at different ones.

V shed 0 bases and J 2 bases; nucleotides not matched to a gene: 10. This CDR3 contains 17 residues. Turning to this clone: Its matching antigen is unknown.

The repertoire was sequenced with immunoSEQ multiplex PCR; TCRdb's copy has only in-frame clones and lacks some. The data show 25,000 or so clones, with around 57% seen just once and 14% held by the top ten. The sequence was obtained from a human donor with chronic lymphocytic leukemia. Sequenced here: PBMCs, sampled before ibrutinib treatment. The chain combines TRBV23-1 with TRBJ2-7; 7 bases match TRBD1. TRBV23-1 is identified as an open reading frame with a role that is uncertain. CDR3 DNA: TGCGCCAGCAGTCAATCAGACGAGACAGGGAAGGCCTACGAGCAGTACTTC. It codes for CASSQSDETGKAYEQYF.